This record looks at one T cell receptor (beta chain) sequence and its context. Antigen unknown. The source of the sample is a study of T cells in Graves' hyperthyroidism and ophthalmopathy. Study-level findings and limits: A 13 V-J signature model discriminated ophthalmopathy versus stable hyperthyroidism.

It was RNA transcripts that yielded the amplified TCR beta CDR3 regions. An initial round of RT-PCR targeting the TCR CDR3 relied on the HTBI primer set. MiXCR, run by TCRdb on the multiplex PCR reads, gives a single entry per CDR3 protein. The data show fewer than 650,000 distinct CDR3 sequences, with around 15% seen just once and 14% held by the top ten. Stable Graves' hyperthyroidism meant no ophthalmopathy progression within 18 months. Diagnoses rested on clinical symptoms, serum thyroxine and TRAb, thyroid ultrasound and orbital computed tomography. Germline assignment: CDR1 SGDLS and CDR2 YYNGEE. The V gene lost 0 bases and the J gene lost 0 bases, with 9 bases spanning the gap. This CDR3 spans 16 amino acids.

Sample: blood. The V call is TRBV9, the J call TRBJ2-2; no reliable D call. The clonotype originates from a woman in her 40s with Graves' hyperthyroidism. The CDR3 loop reads CASSVVPDPNTGELFF. In DNA form, the CDR3 reads TGTGCCAGCAGCGTAGTTCCGGATCCGAACACCGGGGAGCTGTTTTTT.